Listed below are T cell receptor beta chains from one sample, sequenced in a study of technical replicates of blood from a few donors. Generated by immunoSEQ multiplex PCR, the TCRdb table keeps only in-frame clones and is missing some. The top ten hold approximately 0.33% of the sample, which has about 97,000 clones, approximately 96% seen once. Sequencing used T cells isolated from PBMCs. Every receptor here comes from a human donor in good health. Each CDR3 is given with its conserved first and last residue. The order of the fields is J gene, D gene, CDR3 length, V gene, CDR3 DNA, CDR3 protein. A D gene is named only where the DNA matches it firmly.

j_gene: TRBJ1-1
d_gene: NA
len: 15
v_gene: TRBV9
CDR3nt: TGTGCCAGCAGCGTATCTGGGACACCAGACACTGAAGCTTTCTTT
CDR3aa: CASSVSGTPDTEAFF

j_gene: TRBJ1-5
d_gene: NA
len: 15
v_gene: TRBV10-3
CDR3nt: TGTGCCATCAGTGAGTCGGTAGGAGTTAATCAGCCCCAGCATTTT
CDR3aa: CAISESVGVNQPQHF

j_gene: TRBJ2-7
d_gene: NA
len: 14
v_gene: TRBV7-6
CDR3nt: TGTGCCAGCAGCCCCCAGGGGTCGGGCTACGAGCAGTACTTC
CDR3aa: CASSPQGSGYEQYF

j_gene: TRBJ2-7
d_gene: NA
len: 14
v_gene: TRBV4-1
CDR3nt: TGCGCCAGCAGCCAAACCATACTTTCCTACGAGCAGTACTTC
CDR3aa: CASSQTILSYEQYF

j_gene: TRBJ2-3
d_gene: NA
len: 16
v_gene: TRBV19
CDR3nt: TGTGCCAGTAGTATAGGGAGACGGACTAGCACAGATACGCAGTATTTT
CDR3aa: CASSIGRRTSTDTQYF

j_gene: TRBJ2-1
d_gene: NA
len: 13
v_gene: TRBV5-1
CDR3nt: TGCGCCAGCAGCTTGGACGGTTACAATGAGCAGTTCTTC
CDR3aa: CASSLDGYNEQFF

j_gene: TRBJ1-1
d_gene: NA
len: 15
v_gene: TRBV5-4
CDR3nt: TGTGCCAGCAGCGTGGTAGGGGAGGCGGGCACTGAAGCTTTCTTT
CDR3aa: CASSVVGEAGTEAFF

j_gene: TRBJ1-4
d_gene: TRBD1
len: 15
v_gene: TRBV30
CDR3nt: TGTGCCTGGGGACAGGGGGCTTTAGGAAATGAAAAACTGTTTTTT
CDR3aa: CAWGQGALGNEKLFF

j_gene: TRBJ1-2
d_gene: NA
len: 14
v_gene: TRBV21-1
CDR3nt: TGTGCCGAAGAGAGACCTCCAGGGTTCTATGGCTACACCTTC
CDR3aa: CAEERPPGFYGYTF

j_gene: TRBJ2-7
d_gene: NA
len: 11
v_gene: TRBV14
CDR3nt: TGTGCCAGCAGCTCTTTCCGTGAGCAGTACTTC
CDR3aa: CASSSFREQYF

j_gene: TRBJ2-7
d_gene: NA
len: 13
v_gene: TRBV11-2
CDR3nt: TGTGCCAGCAGGCAGACAGGACCCTACGAGCAGTACTTC
CDR3aa: CASRQTGPYEQYF

j_gene: TRBJ1-1
d_gene: NA
len: 18
v_gene: TRBV11-1
CDR3nt: TGTGCCAGCAGCTTAAGGACTGGGTTGGGAGTCGGAGGCACTGAAGCTTTCTTT
CDR3aa: CASSLRTGLGVGGTEAFF

j_gene: TRBJ1-2
d_gene: TRBD1
len: 15
v_gene: TRBV9
CDR3nt: TGTGCCAGCACTAAAGGATCGGGGACAGACTATGGCTACACCTTC
CDR3aa: CASTKGSGTDYGYTF